Listed below are T cell receptor beta chains from one sample, sequenced in a study of blood T cell repertoires in COVID-19. The assay was immunoSEQ multiplex PCR, and TCRdb's table has in-frame clones only and misses some. Of 76,000 or so clones listed, over 70% are singletons. The sample was peripheral blood. The source of these receptors is a man aged 45-60 years with acute or convalescent COVID-19. Each CDR3 is given with its conserved first and last residue. D genes are given only for firm matches. The size entry is marked missing in some rows and otherwise reads once, few, many or a size class.

clone_size j_call v_call d_call cdr3_nt cdr3_aa
. TRBJ1-5 TRBV28 TRBD1 TGTGCCAGCAGTAAAGGACAGGGAGGACAGCCCCAGCATTTT CASSKGQGGQPQHF
. TRBJ1-5 TRBV6-5 . TGTGCCAGCAGTTACAATTCGGGGCCCCAGCATTTT CASSYNSGPQHF
. TRBJ2-2 TRBV9 TRBD2 TGTGCCAGCAGCGTAGCGGGGGGAGCGAACACCGGGGAGCTGTTTTTT CASSVAGGANTGELFF
. TRBJ2-7 TRBV2 . TGTGCCATACTGGGGCGGCGCTACGAGCAGTACTTC CAILGRRYEQYF
. TRBJ1-2 TRBV19 TRBD1 TGTGCCAGTAGTGGCCAGACAGGGGGCAACTATGGCTACACCTTC CASSGQTGGNYGYTF
. TRBJ2-1 TRBV7-8 TRBD2 TGTGCCAGCAGCACCCCCGGAGGTGCTAGCGGGAGGCACCGTTCCTACAATGAGCAGTTCTTC CASSTPGGASGRHRSYNEQFF
few TRBJ1-1 TRBV6-2/TRBV6-3 . TGTGCCAGCAGTCACCCCAGGAGCGGTGAAGCTTTCTTT CASSHPRSGEAFF
. TRBJ1-5 TRBV6-1 . TGTGCCAGCAGTGCCATGAGAGACAGCCGCAATCAGCCCCAGCATTTT CASSAMRDSRNQPQHF
. TRBJ1-1 TRBV19 TRBD1 TGTGCCAGTAGAAGATGGGACAGGGCCATCGACACTGAAGCTTTCTTT CASRRWDRAIDTEAFF
. TRBJ1-3 TRBV9 TRBD1 TGTGCCAGCAGCGCACGACAGGGGGCCTCTGGAAACACCATATATTTT CASSARQGASGNTIYF
. TRBJ2-6 TRBV10-3 . TGTGCCATCAGTCCACAGGGAGCTGGGGCCAACGTCCTGACTTTC CAISPQGAGANVLTF
. TRBJ2-1 TRBV15 . TGTGCCACCAGCAGAGATGCACAGATCTACAATGAGCAGTTCTTC CATSRDAQIYNEQFF
. TRBJ2-1 TRBV9 . TGTGCCAGCAGCCTCAGCGACTCGAGCCCCACTTACAATGAGCAGTTCTTC CASSLSDSSPTYNEQFF
. TRBJ1-3 TRBV9 TRBD1 TGTGCCAGCAGCGTAGGACAGGGGGCTGGAAACACCATATATTTT CASSVGQGAGNTIYF
. TRBJ2-2 TRBV5-6 . TGTGCCAGCAGCTACGTAGCCGGGGAGCTGTTTTTT CASSYVAGELFF
. TRBJ2-2 TRBV2 . TGTGCCAGCAGGTCCAGGGGCCCCGGGGAGCTGTTTTTT CASRSRGPGELFF
. TRBJ2-7 TRBV10-1 . TGCGCCAGCAGCCCCAGGGAAGGTCTTCAGCAGTACTTC CASSPREGLQQYF
. TRBJ2-1 TRBV5-5 TRBD1 TGTGCCAGCAGCCCAATAACGGACAGGGGAGAGCAGTTCTTC CASSPITDRGEQFF
. TRBJ2-3 TRBV30 TRBD2 TGTGCCTGGGCCGGGGGGGCTGGACCCACAGATACGCAGTATTTT CAWAGGAGPTDTQYF
. TRBJ1-4 TRBV20-1 . TGCAGTGCTAGTGCGGGCCAGGGCGGTGAAAAACTGTTTTTT CSASAGQGGEKLFF
. TRBJ2-7 TRBV6-6 TRBD2 TGTGCCAGCACTCGAGGGGGACTAGCGGGAGTGAACTCCTACGAGCAGTACTTC CASTRGGLAGVNSYEQYF
. TRBJ2-7 TRBV4-2 TRBD2 TGTGCCAGCAGCCAAGGAGCGGGGGGGCGGCGGGAGCAGTACTTC CASSQGAGGRREQYF
. TRBJ1-1 TRBV9 . TGTGCCAGCAGCGCGCTCGGAGGTGACACTGAAGCTTTCTTT CASSALGGDTEAFF
. TRBJ1-5 TRBV7-5 . TGTGCCAGAAGCCTGCGCCGGTATAGCAATCAGCCCCAGCATTTT CARSLRRYSNQPQHF
. TRBJ2-1 TRBV19 TRBD1 TGTGCCAGTAGTATCCAGGGGGCGCAGAATGAGCAGTTCTTC CASSIQGAQNEQFF
. TRBJ2-4 TRBV18 . TGTGCCAGCTCACCCCAAGGGGGTAACGTCAAAAACATTCAGTACTTC CASSPQGGNVKNIQYF
. TRBJ2-7 TRBV7-8 . TGTGCCAGCAGCTTAGGCTCAGGCGTCTCCTACGAGCAGTACTTC CASSLGSGVSYEQYF
. TRBJ2-3 TRBV30 TRBD2 TGTGCCTGGAGTACCGGGACTAGCGGTGGCACAGATACGCAGTATTTT CAWSTGTSGGTDTQYF
. TRBJ2-7 TRBV6-1 . TGTGCCAGCAGTGAACAGGGGATTATCTACGAGCAGTACTTC CASSEQGIIYEQYF
. TRBJ1-4 TRBV3-1/TRBV3-2 TRBD1 TGTGCCAGCAGCCCCCAGGGACAGTGGGGAAAACTGTTTTTT CASSPQGQWGKLFF
. TRBJ1-4 TRBV10-2 TRBD1 TGCGCCAGCAGCCGGACAAGGACAGGTGAAAAACTGTTTTTT CASSRTRTGEKLFF
. TRBJ1-5 TRBV13 TRBD1 TGTGCCAGCAGCCCTTACAGGGGTTTGGGCCAGCCCCAGCATTTT CASSPYRGLGQPQHF
. TRBJ1-2 TRBV20-1 . TGCAGCGCCCACGGGGTGGGTGGCTACACCTTC CSAHGVGGYTF
. TRBJ1-2 TRBV4-2 . TGTGCCAGCAGCCAAGTAGGGGATAGGGGCTACACCTTC CASSQVGDRGYTF
. TRBJ1-2 TRBV2 TRBD1 TGTGCCAGAAATTTTGGGACAGGGCATTTGAATGGCTACACCTTC CARNFGTGHLNGYTF
. TRBJ2-5 TRBV7-9 . TGTGCCAGCAGCAACGGACAGACGTGGCAAGAGACCCAGTACTTC CASSNGQTWQETQYF
. TRBJ1-1 TRBV7-9 TRBD1 TGTGCCAGCAGCACGGACAGGGCGAGGGACACTGAAGCTTTCTTT CASSTDRARDTEAFF
. TRBJ1-2 TRBV12-3/TRBV12-4 . TGTGCCAGCAGTTTAGGGGGCAACTATGGCTACACCTTC CASSLGGNYGYTF
. TRBJ1-1 TRBV9 TRBD1 TGTGCCAGCAGGGGACAGGATTGGAACACTGAAGCTTTCTTT CASRGQDWNTEAFF
. TRBJ1-2 TRBV6-2/TRBV6-3 TRBD1 TGTGCCAGCAGCAACAGGGGCTATGGCTACACCTTC CASSNRGYGYTF